The 25 T cell receptor beta chains below all came from one sample that was sequenced in a study of CD8+ T cells in alopecia areata (dated by TCRdb to the late 2010s). Library method: the immunoSEQ multiplex PCR assay. RNA was extracted from all samples and reverse transcribed into cDNA as template for TCR sequencing. Imported from immuneACCESS, the table was reduced by TCRdb to in-frame sequences with V and J called. These copies leave out some clones; in studies compared against another copy, an unresolved V gene accounts for under half, and the cause of the remainder is not known. The table for this sample lists roughly 180,000 clones; approximately 56% of them were counted only once. Jointly, the top ten make up approximately 3.5% of the sample. The time point label here, explained by the study, means: around 28 days on oral tofacitinib. This specimen's treatment or condition label, per the study, means: oral pan-JAK inhibitor, 5-10 mg twice daily.

The sample in question was CD4+ T cells sorted from blood, obtained at week 4, from a patient treated with tofacitinib. All receptors come from a human donor with alopecia areata.

J is TRBJ1-6 and V is TRBV6-5; a possible D gene is TRBD1 (5 bases). Germline loops: CDR1 MNHEY, CDR2 SVGAGI. The V end lost 5 bases, the J end lost 4 bases, and 12 bases lay between the germline ends. This CDR3 spans 15 amino acids. The CDR3 region has the DNA TGTGCCAGCAGTGTGCAGGGTGATTATAATTCACCCCTCCACTTT. Translated: CASSVQGDYNSPLHF.

V and J are TRBV2 and TRBJ2-1; 11 bases align to TRBD2. J was trimmed by 4 bases and V by 6 bases; bases with no gene match: 8. The germline gives CDR1 SNHLY, CDR2 FYNNEI. The CDR3 runs to 16 residues. The CDR3 region has the DNA TGTGCCAGCAGCTTCGGACTAGCGGGCGTATACAATGAGCAGTTCTTC. It translates to CASSFGLAGVYNEQFF.

The chain links TRBV6-6 to TRBJ2-7; no clear D gene. Trimming left V 5 bases short and J 1 base short, with 6 bases between. In germline, CDR1 is MNHNY, CDR2 SVGAGI (reference sequence). CDR3 size: 12 residues. As DNA, the CDR3 is TGTGCCAGCAGTCCTCTGTCCTACGAGCAGTACTTC. It yields the protein CASSPLSYEQYF.

This sequence joins TRBV4-3 and TRBJ1-2; perhaps TRBD1 as D (6 bases). CDR3 length equals 15 residues. Looked up from germline, CDR1 is LGHNA and CDR2 is YSLEER. The germline V and J ends were trimmed by 0 bases and 7 bases, with 15 bases remaining between them. The CDR3 region is CASSQDWPGAGGYTF. The CDR3 region has the DNA TGCGCCAGCAGCCAAGATTGGCCGGGGGCTGGTGGCTACACCTTC.

The CDR3: CASGRGGSVDTQYF. CDR3 nucleotide sequence: TGTGCCAGCGGCCGCGGGGGCTCAGTAGATACGCAGTATTTT. The V call is TRBV27, the J call TRBJ2-3; weak D call: TRBD2 (7 bases). Trimming stripped 8 bases from V and 5 bases from J, with 17 bases between. Per the germline V gene, CDR1 is MNHEY and CDR2 is SMNVEV (reference sequence). The CDR3 spans 14 residues.

This clone was counted once. Written as DNA, the CDR3 is TGCAGCGTTGAACAGGAGGCTGGGGCCAACGTCCTGACTTTC. Residues: CSVEQEAGANVLTF. The J gene is TRBJ2-6, the V gene TRBV29-1; D may be TRBD2 (5 bases). Germline V gene data show CDR1 as SQVTM and CDR2 as ANQGSEA. This CDR3 has 14 amino acids. The V gene lost 2 bases and the J gene lost 2 bases, with 7 bases spanning the gap. Full variable domain (outside the CDR3, taken from reference TRBV29-1 and TRBJ2-6): SAVISQKPSRDICQRGTSLTIQCQVDSQVTMMFWYRQQPGQSLTLIATANQGSEATYESGFVIDKFPISRPNLTFSTLTVSNMSPEDSSIYLCSVEQEAGANVLTFGAGSRLTVL.

The J gene is TRBJ2-3, the V gene TRBV29-1; the match to TRBD1 covers 8 bases. The CDR3 contains 14 residues. Germline V gives CDR1 SQVTM, CDR2 ANQGSEA. With V trimmed by 4 bases and J by 0 bases, 3 bases remained unmatched. The CDR3 nucleotides are TGCAGCGTTGCAAGACAGGGGAGCACAGATACGCAGTATTTT. Its protein is CSVARQGSTDTQYF.

The rearrangement uses TRBV30 and TRBJ1-1, with TRBD1 identical over 9 bases. V shed 5 bases and J 4 bases; nucleotides not matched to a gene: 8. CDR1 is GTSNPN and CDR2 is SVGIG in the germline V gene (reference sequence). CDR3 length: 14 amino acids. In DNA form, the CDR3 reads TGTGCCTGGTTCAACAGGGGGCTTGTCACTGAAGCTTTCTTT. Translation gives CAWFNRGLVTEAFF.

This chain uses TRBV9 with TRBJ2-5; D is unclear. Germline loops: CDR1 SGDLS, CDR2 YYNGEE. Trimming removed 4 bases at V and 2 bases at J, with 15 bases between. CDR3 length: 15 amino acids. In DNA form, the CDR3 reads TGTGCCAGCAGCCCCCTCCTACAAAGTCAAGAGACCCAGTACTTC. It codes for CASSPLLQSQETQYF.

The chain links TRBV11-2 to TRBJ1-5; the D is unclear. The germline V gene encodes CDR1 SGHAT and CDR2 FQNNGV. This CDR3 contains 15 residues. Trimming took off 1 base at V and 3 bases at J, with 10 bases between the two ends. CDR3 bases: TGTGCCAGCAGCTTAGGGTATAGCGTCAATCAGCCCCAGCATTTT. Translated: CASSLGYSVNQPQHF.

The gene calls are TRBV4-1 and TRBJ2-3; a possible D gene is TRBD2 (5 bases). Per germline, CDR1 MGHRA and CDR2 YSYEKL. The CDR3 extends over 15 amino acids. V dropped 3 bases and J dropped 3 bases, with 13 bases sitting between them. The CDR3 sequence is CASSHPARGTDTQYF. DNA for the CDR3: TGCGCCAGCAGCCATCCAGCCCGGGGTACAGATACGCAGTATTTT.

The table lists this clone with a few counts. V is TRBV10-3 and J is TRBJ2-2; tentatively, D is TRBD1 (5 bases). CDR1 is ENHRY, CDR2 SYGVKD, per germline. The CDR3 totals 11 residues. Trimming stripped 8 bases from V and 6 bases from J, with 7 bases between. The CDR3 spells CAIEGAGELFF. The CDR3 nucleotides read TGTGCCATCGAAGGGGCCGGGGAGCTGTTTTTT.

This chain links TRBV30 with TRBJ1-4; D is ambiguous. The V end was cut by 5 bases, the J end by 7 bases, with 11 bases between. Germline values: CDR1 GTSNPN, CDR2 SVGIG (reference sequence). The length of the CDR3 is 12 residues. In DNA, the CDR3 is TGTGCCTGGCGCAACGGAGGTGAAAAACTGTTTTTT. Residues: CAWRNGGEKLFF.

The chain is built from TRBV7-6 and TRBJ2-5, with D possibly TRBD1 on 6 matching bases. The CDR3 is 12 residues long. Germline lookup yields CDR1 SGHVS and CDR2 FNYEAQ. V lost 6 bases and J 4 bases, leaving 9 bases between the germline ends. CDR3 amino acids: CASSTGRETQYF. Here the CDR3 DNA reads TGTGCCAGCAGTACAGGGAGAGAGACCCAGTACTTC.

This chain connects TRBV30 to TRBJ2-1, with D perhaps matching TRBD1 (5 bases). CDR3 length: 13 amino acids. V was cut by 3 bases and J by 14 bases, with 20 bases left in between. Germline loops: CDR1 GTSNPN, CDR2 SVGIG (reference sequence). The CDR3 bases are TGTGCCTGGAGCCTCTCTGGGGTCCCACAGGAGTTCTTC. Translation gives CAWSLSGVPQEFF.

The chain links TRBV10-3 to TRBJ1-2, with D hard to call. Deletions cut 3 bases from V and 4 bases from J, with 6 bases between. There are 12 residues in the CDR3. CDR1 and CDR2 (germline): ENHRY, SYGVKD. CDR3 bases: TGTGCCATCAGTGAAGGGATCTATGGCTACACCTTC. It codes for CAISEGIYGYTF.

V is TRBV5-6 and J is TRBJ2-5; D could derive from TRBD1 or TRBD2 (6 bases each). Trimming removed 0 bases at V and 9 bases at J, with 12 bases between. Looked up from germline, CDR1 is SGHDT and CDR2 is YYEEEE. The CDR3 sequence is 13 residues long. The CDR3 protein is CASSLGQGRSQYF. In DNA, the CDR3 is TGTGCCAGCAGCTTGGGGCAGGGGAGGTCCCAGTACTTC. Full variable domain (remainder filled in from reference TRBV5-6 and TRBJ2-5): DAGVTQSPTHLIKTRGQQVTLRCSPKSGHDTVSWYQQALGQGPQFIFQYYEEEERQRGNFPDRFSGHQFPNYSSELNVNALLLGDSALYLCASSLGQGRSQYFGPGTRLLVL.

The chain has TRBV4-2 and TRBJ1-6; weak D call: TRBD1 (6 bases). Germline V lookup: CDR1 LGHNA, CDR2 YNFKEQ. The CDR3 extends over 15 amino acids. V was cut by 6 bases and J by 4 bases, with 13 bases left in between. The CDR3 nucleotides are TGTGCCAGCAGGGGGCAGGGGCTATATAATTCACCCCTCCACTTT. It is translated as CASRGQGLYNSPLHF.

This clone came up a few times. The DNA for the CDR3 is TGCAGCGTCTCCAGATCACAAGAGACCCAGTACTTC. Translating it yields CSVSRSQETQYF. V and J are TRBV29-1 and TRBJ2-5; no clear D. The germline V gene encodes CDR1 SQVTM and CDR2 ANQGSEA. V was clipped by 6 bases and J by 2 bases, with 10 bases between them. The CDR3 spans 12 residues.

This clone occurred a few times. This rearrangement joins TRBV15 to TRBJ2-7, with a tentative D call TRBD1 (6 bases). V was cut by 2 bases and J by 5 bases, with 13 bases left in between. The CDR3 runs to 14 residues. Germline CDR1 reads LNHNV; CDR2 reads YYDKDF (reference sequence). The CDR3 region is CATSRTTRGDEQYF. In nucleotides, the CDR3 is TGTGCCACCAGCAGAACCACCAGGGGAGACGAGCAGTACTTC.

This clone was found once. The rearrangement links TRBV5-1 to TRBJ2-1; TRBD2 agrees at 9 bases. CDR3 length: 17 amino acids. CDR1 and CDR2 from the germline V gene are SGHRS and YFSETQ. V lost 0 bases to trimming and J lost 4 bases; unmatched junction nucleotides: 8. CDR3 bases: TGCGCCAGCAGCTTGGCCTTGTCCAGCGGGGGGTACAATGAGCAGTTCTTC. Its protein product is CASSLALSSGGYNEQFF.

This clone was observed a few times. V is TRBV29-1 and J is TRBJ2-7; D ambiguous. Trimming left V 2 bases short and J 1 base short, with 6 bases between. Germline-derived CDR1 and CDR2 are SQVTM and ANQGSEA. This CDR3 comprises 12 residues. The CDR3 spells CSVEWGSYEQYF. The CDR3, as DNA: TGCAGCGTTGAATGGGGTTCCTACGAGCAGTACTTC.

J is TRBJ2-7 and V is TRBV5-6, with D perhaps matching TRBD2 (7 bases). CDR1 SGHDT and CDR2 YYEEEE come from the germline V gene. V lost 4 bases to trimming and J lost 6 bases, with 23 bases between them. This CDR3 is built from 16 residues. The CDR3 DNA reads as TGTGCCAGCAGCACCCTCGGCGGGGGCCTCGACGGCGAGCAGTACTTC. This sequence encodes CASSTLGGGLDGEQYF.

The chain links TRBV25-1 to TRBJ1-5, with D perhaps TRBD1 (6 bases). Per the germline V gene, CDR1 is MGHDK and CDR2 is SYGVNS. Trimming stripped 6 bases from V and 7 bases from J, with 16 bases between. The CDR3 has 14 amino acids. For the CDR3, the DNA is TGTGCCAGCAGGGAGACAGGCCGCGACCAGCCCCAGCATTTT. It is translated as CASRETGRDQPQHF.

The chain combines TRBV14 with TRBJ2-3; unclear D gene. The CDR3 runs 13 residues. The germline V gene encodes CDR1 SGHDN and CDR2 FVKESK. Trimming left V 4 bases short and J 3 bases short, with 8 bases between. CDR3 sequence (DNA): TGTGCCAGCAGCCCTCAGATGACAGATACGCAGTATTTT. The encoded protein is CASSPQMTDTQYF.